The rows below give T cell receptor beta chains drawn from one sample of a study of radiotherapy plus CTLA-4 blockade in lung cancer. Profiling relied on immunoSEQ multiplex PCR, and the TCRdb table lists in-frame clones only, not all of them. This sample has approximately 80,000 clones, with approximately 84% found just once. The specimen comprised peripheral blood, sampled from a patient treated with radiotherapy plus ipilimumab. All receptors derive from a human donor with non-small cell lung cancer who had stable disease on radiotherapy plus ipilimumab. Each CDR3 is given with its conserved first and last residue. The D gene is left open where the match is weak. Size is omitted from some rows. Given values are once, few, many or a class for expanded clones.

>TRBJ2-3|TRBD2|NA|TRBV5-4
TGTGCCAGCAGCTTGGCGGGGCTAGCGGGGGGGTCAGATACGCAGTATTTT
CASSLAGLAGGSDTQYF
>TRBJ2-2|NA|NA|TRBV27
TGTGCCAGCAGTTCAACAGGGCTGACTAGGGCCGGGGAGCTGTTTTTT
CASSSTGLTRAGELFF
>TRBJ2-7|NA|NA|TRBV5-4
TGTGCCAGCAGCCCCCGGCGGAACTCCTACGAGCAGTACTTC
CASSPRRNSYEQYF
>TRBJ1-3|NA|NA|TRBV9
TGTGCCAGCAGCGCCCAGGGATTTTCTGGAAACACCATATATTTT
CASSAQGFSGNTIYF
>TRBJ1-2|NA|few|TRBV4-2
TGTGCCAGCAGCCAAGAGAGGGCGTATGGCTACACCTTC
CASSQERAYGYTF
>TRBJ1-4|NA|NA|TRBV5-4
TGTGCCAGCAGCTTGGGGGGAGATAATGAAAAACTGTTTTTT
CASSLGGDNEKLFF
>TRBJ1-2|NA|NA|TRBV4-1
TGCGCCAGCAGCCAAGATGCGACTGCTGGGTTGGACTATGGCTACACCTTC
CASSQDATAGLDYGYTF
>TRBJ1-6|NA|NA|TRBV30
TGTGCCTGGAGACTCGAGGGGATTTCACCCCTCCACTTT
CAWRLEGISPLHF
>TRBJ2-2|TRBD2|NA|TRBV13
TGTGCCAGCAGCTCCCTGTTTAGCGGGGGAGCGGGGGAGCTGTTTTTT
CASSSLFSGGAGELFF
>TRBJ2-7|NA|NA|TRBV6-1
TGTGCCAGCAGCTACAGGGCAGGCGAGCAGTACTTC
CASSYRAGEQYF
>TRBJ2-2|TRBD1|NA|TRBV27
TGTGCCAGCAGTCCCATGGGGACAGGGGGCACCGGGGAGCTGTTTTTT
CASSPMGTGGTGELFF
>TRBJ2-5|NA|NA|TRBV6-1
TGTGCCAGCTCTGGGGGGACCCAAGAGACCCAGTACTTC
CASSGGTQETQYF
>TRBJ2-2|NA|NA|TRBV19
TGTGCCAGTAGCCCCCCCGGCAGAAGCACCGGGGAGCTGTTTTTT
CASSPPGRSTGELFF
>TRBJ2-1|TRBD2|NA|TRBV11-2
TGTGCCAGCAGCCGCAGCGGGGCCCCCTACAATGAGCAGTTCTTC
CASSRSGAPYNEQFF
>TRBJ2-2|TRBD2|NA|TRBV5-8
TGTGCCAGCAGCTCTCGGGGGGGCAGGAACACCGGGGAGCTGTTTTTT
CASSSRGGRNTGELFF
>TRBJ1-6|TRBD1|NA|TRBV18
TGTGCCAGCTCACAGGGACAGGGGGGTAATTCACCCCTCCACTTT
CASSQGQGGNSPLHF
>TRBJ2-1|NA|NA|TRBV7-2
TGTGCCAGCAGCCCCCCGGCCGCCAGCTCCTACAATGAGCAGTTCTTC
CASSPPAASSYNEQFF
>TRBJ1-2|TRBD1|NA|TRBV5-8
TGTGCCAGCAGCTTGGGGACAGGTTGGGGCTATGGCTACACCTTC
CASSLGTGWGYGYTF
>TRBJ1-2|TRBD1|NA|TRBV25-1
TGTGCCAGCAGTGAATTAGGGACAGGGGGCGCAGAGGGCTACACCTTC
CASSELGTGGAEGYTF
>TRBJ1-4|NA|NA|TRBV6-6
TGTGCCAGCAGTGACACCGCCGTTAGGGAAAAACTGTTTTTT
CASSDTAVREKLFF
>TRBJ2-3|TRBD2|NA|TRBV5-1
TGCGCCAGCAGCTCTAGCGGGGGGGCAGCAGATACGCAGTATTTT
CASSSSGGAADTQYF
>TRBJ2-5|NA|NA|TRBV7-8
TGTGCCAGCAGCTTGTCCGGCGGGCGGGAGACCCAGTACTTC
CASSLSGGRETQYF
>TRBJ2-7|NA|NA|TRBV5-6
TGTGCCAGCAGCTTGACCGTACATTCCTACGAGCAGTACTTC
CASSLTVHSYEQYF
>TRBJ1-5|TRBD1|once|TRBV15
TGTGCCACCAGCATGGAACAGGGGAGCAATCAGCCCCAGCATTTT
CATSMEQGSNQPQHF
>TRBJ2-5|TRBD2|NA|TRBV30
TGTGCCTGGAGTGTAGGGTGGCTAGCGGGAGGTCAAGAGACCCAGTACTTC
CAWSVGWLAGGQETQYF
>TRBJ1-5|TRBD1|NA|TRBV28
TGTGCCAGCCGACCGACGACAGGGAAAATAAATCAGCCCCAGCATTTT
CASRPTTGKINQPQHF
>TRBJ1-4|NA|NA|TRBV2
TGTGCCAGCAGTGACATACTTTCAACTAATGAAAAACTGTTTTTT
CASSDILSTNEKLFF
>TRBJ2-7|NA|NA|TRBV14
TGTGCCAGCAGCCAACTGGGGGGATACGAGCAGTACTTC
CASSQLGGYEQYF
>TRBJ2-2|TRBD2|NA|TRBV6-4
TGTGCCAGCAGTGAACTAGCGGGAGGCAGCGGGGAGCTGTTTTTT
CASSELAGGSGELFF
>TRBJ1-1|NA|NA|TRBV27
TGTGCCTCCCAGTGGGGCCCCGGGGACACTGAAGCTTTCTTT
CASQWGPGDTEAFF
>TRBJ2-1|NA|NA|TRBV11-3
TGTGCCAGCAGCTTAATACAGGGCAATGAGCAGTTCTTC
CASSLIQGNEQFF
>TRBJ2-2|TRBD2|NA|TRBV4-1
TGCGCCAGCAGCCCGACCACCCGGACTAGCGGGAGTAGGTCCGGGGAGCTGTTTTTT
CASSPTTRTSGSRSGELFF
>TRBJ1-3|NA|NA|TRBV7-9
TGTGCCAGCAGCCTCACTGGATCTGGAAACACCATATATTTT
CASSLTGSGNTIYF
>TRBJ2-5|NA|once|TRBV2
TGTGCCAGCAGCGAAGAGGGGTTAGGTAGTTGGACCCAGTACTTC
CASSEEGLGSWTQYF
>TRBJ2-7|NA|NA|TRBV4-2
TGTGCCAGCAGCCAGGTGGGCTACGAGCAGTACTTC
CASSQVGYEQYF
>TRBJ1-1|TRBD1|NA|TRBV11-2
TGTGCCAGCAGCTTAGTTGCAGGGGGACATAACACTGAAGCTTTCTTT
CASSLVAGGHNTEAFF
>TRBJ2-7|TRBD2|NA|TRBV7-3
TGTGCCAGCAGTACTAGCGGGGGATCCTACGAGCAGTACTTC
CASSTSGGSYEQYF
>TRBJ1-1|NA|NA|TRBV2
TGTGCCAGCAGTGAGATGACTTCGGCTTTCTTT
CASSEMTSAFF
>TRBJ1-5|NA|NA|TRBV25-1
TGTGCCAGCAGTGCCCATGGGGGGGTCAATCAGCCCCAGCATTTT
CASSAHGGVNQPQHF
>TRBJ1-4|NA|NA|TRBV9
TGTGCCAGCAGCGTAGCTGCCGGTTGGAGGGATGAAAAACTGTTTTTT
CASSVAAGWRDEKLFF
>TRBJ2-2|NA|NA|TRBV27
TGTGCCAGCAGCCTGACCGGGGAGCTGTTTTTT
CASSLTGELFF
>TRBJ1-5|NA|NA|TRBV28
TGTGCCAGCAGTTTCTACAGGGATAGCAATCAGCCCCAGCATTTT
CASSFYRDSNQPQHF
>TRBJ2-2|NA|NA|TRBV9
TGTGCCAGCAGCACACGGACCGGGGAGCTGTTTTTT
CASSTRTGELFF
>TRBJ1-6|NA|NA|TRBV4-2
TGTGCCAGCAGCCAAAGCAGGGTGAAAGGTGATTCACCCCTCCACTTT
CASSQSRVKGDSPLHF
>TRBJ2-7|TRBD2|medium-sized|TRBV4-2
TGTGCCAGCAGCGCGCGGACTAGCGGGGGGGCCACCTCCTACGAGCAGTACTTC
CASSARTSGGATSYEQYF
>TRBJ2-5|TRBD2|NA|TRBV11-2
TGTGCCAGCAGCATTAGCGGGGGAAGGGAGACCCAGTACTTC
CASSISGGRETQYF
>TRBJ1-3|NA|NA|TRBV7-8
TGTGCCAGCAGCTCCCTGGGGGGAAGGAGCTCTGGAAACACCATATATTTT
CASSSLGGRSSGNTIYF
>TRBJ1-1|TRBD1|NA|TRBV6-5
TGTGCCAGCAGCAAGGACAGGGGGAACACTGAAGCTTTCTTT
CASSKDRGNTEAFF
>TRBJ2-1|NA|NA|TRBV11-2
TGTGCCAGCAGCCACCGGGACTTCCCCTACAATGAGCAGTTCTTC
CASSHRDFPYNEQFF
>TRBJ1-3|NA|NA|TRBV6-1
TGTGCCAGCAGCCTTTCATTGGCCGAAGGAAACACCATATATTTT
CASSLSLAEGNTIYF
>TRBJ2-5|TRBD1|NA|TRBV6-1
TGTGCCAGCAGAGACAGGGTGGAGACCCAGTACTTC
CASRDRVETQYF
>TRBJ2-5|TRBD1|once|TRBV2
TGTGCCAGCAGAACGGGACAGCAAGAGACCCAGTACTTC
CASRTGQQETQYF
>TRBJ1-5|NA|NA|TRBV6-6
TGTGCCAGCAGTTACTCGGGGCCGCGGGGGCAGCCCCAGCATTTT
CASSYSGPRGQPQHF
>TRBJ2-1|NA|NA|TRBV5-1
TGCGCCAGCAGCTTGGGGCCCCTCAGGGCGAGGAGTGAGCAGTTCTTC
CASSLGPLRARSEQFF
>TRBJ1-1|TRBD1|NA|TRBV5-1
TGCGCCAGCAGCGGGAGGACAGGGGACGAAGCTTTCTTT
CASSGRTGDEAFF